The 15 T cell receptor beta chains given below trace back to one sample, sequenced in a study of early T cells in non-severe SARS-CoV-2 infection. One entry per CDR3 protein, called by TCRdb with MiXCR from the 5' RACE reads. This sample has fewer than 50,000 distinct CDR3 sequences; 12% occur once, and the top ten carry roughly 15%. The specimen sequenced was whole blood. These receptors were collected from an adult who was a healthcare worker with PCR-confirmed SARS-CoV-2 infection or an uninfected control (not recorded which).

This clonotype came up a few times. This chain joins TRBV7-3 and TRBJ2-3; TRBD2 matches at 8 bases. Germline CDR1 and CDR2: SGHTA and FQGTGA. The CDR3 runs to 16 residues. The V segment lost 2 bases and the J segment 2 bases; nucleotides outside the gene matches: 6. In nucleotides, the CDR3 is TGTGCCAGCAGCTTACAAGCGGGAGCGGCCACAGATACGCAGTATTTT. It yields the protein CASSLQAGAATDTQYF.

The chain has TRBV20-1 and TRBJ2-1; 9 bases are a match to TRBD2. Looked up from germline, CDR1 is DFQATT and CDR2 is SNEGSKA (reference sequence). The length of the CDR3 is 13 residues. Trimming cost V 0 bases and J 7 bases; bases outside gene matches: 1. In DNA, the CDR3 is TGCAGTGCTAGAGACGGACTAGCGAATGAGCAGTTCTTC. Its translation: CSARDGLANEQFF.

This clonotype was observed many times. The V and J genes are TRBV5-1 and TRBJ1-1; perhaps TRBD1 as D (5 bases). Trimming removed 5 bases at V and 3 bases at J, with 8 bases between. This CDR3 has 12 residues. Germline CDR1 SGHRS, CDR2 YFSETQ. CDR3: CASRLGDTEAFF. DNA for the CDR3: TGCGCCAGCAGGCTGGGGGACACTGAAGCTTTCTTT. Variable domain in full (rest from reference TRBV5-1 and TRBJ1-1): KAGVTQTPRYLIKTRGQQVTLSCSPISGHRSVSWYQQTPGQGLQFLFEYFSETQRNKGNFPGRFSGRQFSNSRSEMNVSTLELGDSALYLCASRLGDTEAFFGQGTRLTVV.

This clonotype was recorded many times. The chain links TRBV30 to TRBJ1-1, with no clear D. Germline CDR1 GTSNPN, CDR2 SVGIG (reference sequence). V gave up 0 bases and J gave up 4 bases, with 15 bases separating them. The CDR3 has 15 residues. In nucleotides, the CDR3 is TGTGCCTGGAGTGTAGAGGTTGGGAGGACCACTGAAGCTTTCTTT. Translated, it gives CAWSVEVGRTTEAFF.

The rearrangement uses TRBV28 and TRBJ1-6; the D is unclear. Germline V gene data show CDR1 as MDHEN and CDR2 as SYDVKM. The V and J ends lost 7 bases and 4 bases respectively, with 5 bases between them. This CDR3 contains 12 residues. The CDR3 loop reads CASKIYNSPLHF. The DNA of the CDR3 is TGTGCCAGCAAAATATATAATTCACCCCTCCACTTT.

This clonotype was picked up many times. The chain joins TRBV7-8 to TRBJ2-7; possible D gene TRBD2, 5 bases. Germline V gives CDR1 SGHVS, CDR2 FQNEAQ. The CDR3 contains 13 residues. Trimming stripped 2 bases from V and 5 bases from J, with 10 bases between. CDR3 DNA: TGTGCCAGCAGCTTAACGGAGGCGGACGAGCAGTACTTC. Amino acid sequence: CASSLTEADEQYF.

The table lists this clonotype with a few counts. The gene calls are TRBV27 and TRBJ1-1; no clear D. V lost 6 bases to trimming and J lost 6 bases, with 20 bases between them. Germline loops: CDR1 MNHEY, CDR2 SMNVEV (reference sequence). This CDR3 spans 15 amino acids. Here the CDR3 DNA reads TGTGCCAGCAGCCTGAAGTTTACGGCAGCCGCTGAAGCTTTCTTT. Translation: CASSLKFTAAAEAFF.

V and J are TRBV29-1 and TRBJ2-1; 9 bases are a match to TRBD2. CDR1 is SQVTM, CDR2 ANQGSEA, per germline. The ends lost 5 bases at V and 6 bases at J; junction bases unmatched: 8. CDR3 size: 14 residues. For the CDR3, the DNA is TGCAGCGTTCCCTGGCTAGCGGGGTGCAATGAGCAGTTCTTC. This translates into CSVPWLAGCNEQFF.

This rearrangement joins TRBV11-3 to TRBJ2-3, with 9 bases fitting TRBD2. The V and J ends lost 5 bases and 6 bases, in that order; junction bases with no gene match: 12. Germline values: CDR1 SGHNT, CDR2 YENEEA. CDR3 length: 16 residues. The chain's CDR3 is CASSLGTSTTLDTQYF. CDR3 bases: TGTGCCAGCAGCCTGGGGACTAGCACTACGTTGGATACGCAGTATTTT.

This clonotype was seen repeatedly, ten times or more. The V call is TRBV30, the J call TRBJ2-1; 11 bases align to TRBD2. CDR1 is GTSNPN and CDR2 is SVGIG in the germline V gene (reference sequence). The CDR3 sequence is 15 residues long. J lost 2 bases, V lost 5 bases, and 5 bases had no gene match. CDR3 nucleotides: TGTGCCTGGGTCTTTAGCGGGGGGGCCTACAATGAGCAGTTCTTC. It is translated as CAWVFSGGAYNEQFF.

This clonotype was counted a few times. The rearrangement joins TRBV20-1 to TRBJ2-7; a possible D gene is TRBD1 (5 bases). CDR3 length equals 13 residues. The germline V gene encodes CDR1 DFQATT and CDR2 SNEGSKA (reference sequence). V dropped 0 bases and J dropped 2 bases, with 8 bases sitting between them. The CDR3 region has the DNA TGCAGTGCTAGAGAAGGGGCGGCCTACGAGCAGTACTTC. Amino acids: CSAREGAAYEQYF.

This clonotype was counted many times. The V and J genes are TRBV7-9 and TRBJ2-5; D is unclear. V dropped 5 bases and J dropped 2 bases, with 12 bases sitting between them. From germline, CDR1 is SEHNR and CDR2 FQNEAQ (reference sequence). The CDR3 loop spans 14 amino acids. The DNA for the CDR3 is TGTGCCAGCAGCATTAGTAGGACGCAAGAGACCCAGTACTTC. As protein: CASSISRTQETQYF.

This clonotype was recorded many times. V is TRBV7-2 and J is TRBJ2-2; D is perhaps TRBD1 (6 bases). CDR1 and CDR2 from the germline V gene are SGHTA and FQGNSA. CDR3 size: 14 residues. The V end was cut by 5 bases, the J end by 8 bases, with 15 bases between. The CDR3 spells CASSRQTGTGELFF. CDR3 bases: TGTGCCAGCAGCCGTCAAACAGGGACGGGGGAGCTGTTTTTT.

This clonotype was detected many times. Its ends do not fully match the called genes, so a read error is possible. CDR3 sequence (DNA): TGTGCCAGCAGTTACCAACCGCGAGAGAGCGTTGTATTC. Amino acid sequence: CASSYQPRESVVF. This chain joins TRBV6-5 and TRBJ2-7; no firm D call. CDR3 length: 13 amino acids. From germline, CDR1 is MNHEY and CDR2 SVGAGI.

This clonotype was seen more than once but under ten times. This chain connects TRBV20-1 to TRBJ2-1; no definite D call. The CDR3 has 16 amino acids. CDR1 DFQATT and CDR2 SNEGSKA come from the germline V gene (reference sequence). V dropped 0 bases and J dropped 10 bases, with 22 bases sitting between them. As DNA, the CDR3 is TGCAGTGCTAGAGATGTCGCGTCGGGCCGTTTAATGGAGCAGTTCTTC. Translation gives CSARDVASGRLMEQFF.